The T cell receptor beta chain described here comes from a study of patients and donors after allogeneic stem cell transplantation (dated by TCRdb to about 2020). V is pared back by 1 base and J by 3 bases, with 9 bases lying between the germline termini. CDR1 DFQATT and CDR2 SNEGSKA are derived from the germline V gene (reference sequence). The CDR3, from cysteine to phenylalanine, totals 13 residues. The CDR3 DNA has 39 bases and is translated from base 1. A remark on this clonotype: Its antigen is still unknown. The sample holds no much larger clone one base away, and base qualities are not on file.

Libraries came from RT-PCR. Sequencing relied on a NextSeq 550. In TCRdb, the public reads were trimmed at Q25 with fastp and aligned with MiXCR, with productive beta chains retained. Rows are unified per CDR3 protein, each entry keeping the most common DNA and genes. This sample holds around 90,000 distinct CDR3 sequences; 40% to 60% were observed only once. The top ten constitute 61% of the sample. The specimen was blood, either unsorted or a sorted T cell fraction (not recorded which). The clonotype was recovered from a human donor who was either an allogeneic HSCT recipient or a stem cell or donor lymphocyte infusion donor (not recorded which). It is not recorded whose cells these are; they may come from a transplant donor. This chain is built from TRBV20-1 and TRBJ1-1; 6 matching bases give a weak D call of TRBD1. CDR3 sequence: CSARGQEDTEAFF. The nucleotide sequence is TGCAGTGCTAGAGGACAGGAGGACACTGAAGCTTTCTTT.